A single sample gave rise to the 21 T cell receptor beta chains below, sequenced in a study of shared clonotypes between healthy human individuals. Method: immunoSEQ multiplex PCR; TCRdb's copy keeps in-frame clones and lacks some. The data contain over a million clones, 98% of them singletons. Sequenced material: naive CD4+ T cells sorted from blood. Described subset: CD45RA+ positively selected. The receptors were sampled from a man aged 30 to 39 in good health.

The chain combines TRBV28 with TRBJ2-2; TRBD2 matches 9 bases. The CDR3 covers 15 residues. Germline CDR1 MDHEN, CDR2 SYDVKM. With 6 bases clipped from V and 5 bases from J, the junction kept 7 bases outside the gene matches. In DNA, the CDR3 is TGTGCCAGCAGCCATAGCGGGAGACGGACCGGGGAGCTGTTTTTT. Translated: CASSHSGRRTGELFF.

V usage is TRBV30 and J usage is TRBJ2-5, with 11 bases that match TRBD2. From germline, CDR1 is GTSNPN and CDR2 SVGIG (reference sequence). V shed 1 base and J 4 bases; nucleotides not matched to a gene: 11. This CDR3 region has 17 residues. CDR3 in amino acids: CAWSGGTSGPRTETQYF. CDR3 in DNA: TGTGCCTGGAGTGGTGGGACTAGCGGTCCCCGAACAGAGACCCAGTACTTC. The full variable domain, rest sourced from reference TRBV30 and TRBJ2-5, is SQTIHQWPATLVQPVGSPLSLECTVEGTSNPNLYWYRQAAGRGLQLLFYSVGIGQISSEVPQNLSASRPQDRQFILSSKKLLLSDSGFYLCAWSGGTSGPRTETQYFGPGTRLLVL.

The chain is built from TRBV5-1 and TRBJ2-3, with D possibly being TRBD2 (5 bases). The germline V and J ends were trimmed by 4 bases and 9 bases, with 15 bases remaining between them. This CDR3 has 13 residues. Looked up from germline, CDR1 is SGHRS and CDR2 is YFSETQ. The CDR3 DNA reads TGCGCCAGCAGCGAGATACTAGGCGGAACGCAGTATTTT. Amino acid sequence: CASSEILGGTQYF.

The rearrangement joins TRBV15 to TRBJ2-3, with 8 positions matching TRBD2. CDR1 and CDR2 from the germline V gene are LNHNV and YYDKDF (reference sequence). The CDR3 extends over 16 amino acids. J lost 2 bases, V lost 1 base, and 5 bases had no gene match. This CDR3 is CATSRGAGEPTDTQYF. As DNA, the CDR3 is TGTGCCACCAGCAGAGGAGCGGGAGAGCCCACAGATACGCAGTATTTT.

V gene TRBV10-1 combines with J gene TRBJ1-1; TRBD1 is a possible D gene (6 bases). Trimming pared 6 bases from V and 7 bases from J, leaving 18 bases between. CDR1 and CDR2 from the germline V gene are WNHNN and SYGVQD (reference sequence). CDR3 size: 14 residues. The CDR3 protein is CASSPSWGGLEAFF. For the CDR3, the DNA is TGCGCCAGCAGCCCTTCGTGGGGGGGGCTTGAAGCTTTCTTT.

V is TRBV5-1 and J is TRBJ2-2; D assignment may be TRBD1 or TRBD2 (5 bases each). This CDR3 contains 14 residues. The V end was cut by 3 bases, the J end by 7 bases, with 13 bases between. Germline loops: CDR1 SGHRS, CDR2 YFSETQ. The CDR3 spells CASSSGAVGGELFF. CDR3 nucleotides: TGCGCCAGCAGCTCCGGGGCCGTGGGCGGGGAGCTGTTTTTT.

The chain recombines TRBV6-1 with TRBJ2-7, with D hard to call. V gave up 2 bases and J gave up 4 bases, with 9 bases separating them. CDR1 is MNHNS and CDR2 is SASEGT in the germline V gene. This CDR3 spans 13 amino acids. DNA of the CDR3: TGTGCCAGCAGTGAACAACGGTCATACGAGCAGTACTTC. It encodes CASSEQRSYEQYF.

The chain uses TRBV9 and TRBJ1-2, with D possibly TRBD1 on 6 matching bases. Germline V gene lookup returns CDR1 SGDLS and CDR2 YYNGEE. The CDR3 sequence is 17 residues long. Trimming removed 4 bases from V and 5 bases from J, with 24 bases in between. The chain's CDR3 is CASSIRQDSRILYGYTF. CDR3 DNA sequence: TGTGCCAGCAGCATACGTCAGGACAGCCGAATATTATATGGCTACACCTTC.

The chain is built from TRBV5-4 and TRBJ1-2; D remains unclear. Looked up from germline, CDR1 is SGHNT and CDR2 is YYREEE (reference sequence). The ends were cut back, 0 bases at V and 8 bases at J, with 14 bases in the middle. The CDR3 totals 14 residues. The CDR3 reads CASSLVAGPSGYTF. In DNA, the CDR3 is TGTGCCAGCAGCTTGGTGGCGGGCCCAAGCGGCTACACCTTC.

The CDR3 reads CATFQNYGYTF. Here the CDR3 DNA reads TGTGCCACTTTCCAAAACTATGGCTACACCTTC. This chain uses TRBV28 with TRBJ1-2, with D uncertain. The CDR3 is made up of 11 amino acids. CDR1 is MDHEN and CDR2 is SYDVKM in the germline V gene. V was clipped by 10 bases and J by 2 bases, with 8 bases between them.

As DNA, the CDR3 is TGTGCCAGCAGGGACCTAGATACGCAGTATTTT. This gives the protein CASRDLDTQYF. The rearrangement joins TRBV6-1 to TRBJ2-3; no clear D. This CDR3 spans 11 amino acids. Germline loops: CDR1 MNHNS, CDR2 SASEGT. V shed 6 bases and J shed 5 bases, with 6 bases lying between them.

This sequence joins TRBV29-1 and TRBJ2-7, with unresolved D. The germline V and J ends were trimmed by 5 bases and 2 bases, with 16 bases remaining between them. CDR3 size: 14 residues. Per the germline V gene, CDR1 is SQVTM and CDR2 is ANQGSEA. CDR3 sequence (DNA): TGCAGCGTTAAACCGCGGATAGGGACCTACGAGCAGTACTTC. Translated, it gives CSVKPRIGTYEQYF.

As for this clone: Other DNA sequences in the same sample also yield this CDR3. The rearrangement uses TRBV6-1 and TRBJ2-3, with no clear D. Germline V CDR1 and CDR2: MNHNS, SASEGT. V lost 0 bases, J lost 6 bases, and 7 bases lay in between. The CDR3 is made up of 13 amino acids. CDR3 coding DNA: TGTGCCAGCAGTGAAGCGCTTCTTGATACGCAGTATTTT. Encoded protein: CASSEALLDTQYF.

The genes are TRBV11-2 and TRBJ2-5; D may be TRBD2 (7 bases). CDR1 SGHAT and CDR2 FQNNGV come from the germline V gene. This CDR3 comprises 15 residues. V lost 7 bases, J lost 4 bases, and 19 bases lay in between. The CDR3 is CASTTRGGRLETQYF. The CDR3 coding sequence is TGTGCCAGCACAACCAGGGGCGGGAGATTAGAGACCCAGTACTTC.

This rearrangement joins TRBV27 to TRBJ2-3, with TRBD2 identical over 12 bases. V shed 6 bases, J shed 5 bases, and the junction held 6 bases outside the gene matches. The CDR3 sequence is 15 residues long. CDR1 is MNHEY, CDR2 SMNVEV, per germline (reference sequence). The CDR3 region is CASRGAGLAGDTQYF. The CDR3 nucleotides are TGTGCCAGCAGGGGAGCGGGACTAGCGGGAGATACGCAGTATTTT.

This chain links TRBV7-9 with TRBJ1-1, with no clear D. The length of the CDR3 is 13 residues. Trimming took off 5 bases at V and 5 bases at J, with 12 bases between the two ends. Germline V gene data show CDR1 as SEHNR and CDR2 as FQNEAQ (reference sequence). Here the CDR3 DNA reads TGTGCCAGCAGCAGTCGTCGAGGTACTGAAGCTTTCTTT. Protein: CASSSRRGTEAFF.

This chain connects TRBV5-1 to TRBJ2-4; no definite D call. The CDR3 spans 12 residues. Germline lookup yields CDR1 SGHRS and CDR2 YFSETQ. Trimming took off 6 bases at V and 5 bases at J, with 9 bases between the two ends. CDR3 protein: CASTPPQNIQYF. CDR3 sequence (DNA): TGCGCCAGCACTCCCCCCCAAAACATTCAGTACTTC. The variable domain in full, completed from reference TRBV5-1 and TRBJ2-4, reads KAGVTQTPRYLIKTRGQQVTLSCSPISGHRSVSWYQQTPGQGLQFLFEYFSETQRNKGNFPGRFSGRQFSNSRSEMNVSTLELGDSALYLCASTPPQNIQYFGAGTRLSVL.

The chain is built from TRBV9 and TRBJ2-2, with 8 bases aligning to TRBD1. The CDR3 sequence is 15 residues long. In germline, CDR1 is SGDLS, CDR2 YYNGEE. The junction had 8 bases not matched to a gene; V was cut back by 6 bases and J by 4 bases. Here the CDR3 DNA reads TGTGCCAGCAACGGACAGGGCTCCGGCACCGGGGAGCTGTTTTTT. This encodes CASNGQGSGTGELFF.

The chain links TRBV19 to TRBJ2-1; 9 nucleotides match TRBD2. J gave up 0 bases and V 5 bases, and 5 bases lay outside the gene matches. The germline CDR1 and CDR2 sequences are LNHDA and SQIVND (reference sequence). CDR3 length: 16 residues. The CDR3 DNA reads TGTGCCAGTAGTTCTCCTAGCGGGACCTCCTACAATGAGCAGTTCTTC. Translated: CASSSPSGTSYNEQFF.

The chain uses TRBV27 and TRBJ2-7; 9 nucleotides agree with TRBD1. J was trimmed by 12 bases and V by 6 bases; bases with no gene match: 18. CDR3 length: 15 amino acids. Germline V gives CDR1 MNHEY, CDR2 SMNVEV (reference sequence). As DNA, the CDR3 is TGTGCCAGCAGCCCGGGACAGGGAAACTCCTATGGGGGGTACTTC. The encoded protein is CASSPGQGNSYGGYF.

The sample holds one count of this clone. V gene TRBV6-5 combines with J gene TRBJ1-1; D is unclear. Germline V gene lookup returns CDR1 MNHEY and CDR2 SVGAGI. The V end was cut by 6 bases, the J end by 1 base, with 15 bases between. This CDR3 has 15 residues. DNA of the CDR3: TGTGCCAGCAGCCGTAGGCCGGACCCGAACACTGAAGCTTTCTTT. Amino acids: CASSRRPDPNTEAFF.